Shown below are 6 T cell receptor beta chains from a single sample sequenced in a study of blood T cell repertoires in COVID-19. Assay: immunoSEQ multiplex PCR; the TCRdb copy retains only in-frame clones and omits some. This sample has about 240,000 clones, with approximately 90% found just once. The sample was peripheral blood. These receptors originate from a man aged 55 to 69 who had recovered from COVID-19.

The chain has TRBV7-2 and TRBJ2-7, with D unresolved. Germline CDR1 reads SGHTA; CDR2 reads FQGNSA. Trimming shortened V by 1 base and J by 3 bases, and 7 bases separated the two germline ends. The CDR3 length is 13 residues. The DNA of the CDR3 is TGTGCCAGCAGCTTAGGCGGAGTCTACGAGCAGTACTTC. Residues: CASSLGGVYEQYF.

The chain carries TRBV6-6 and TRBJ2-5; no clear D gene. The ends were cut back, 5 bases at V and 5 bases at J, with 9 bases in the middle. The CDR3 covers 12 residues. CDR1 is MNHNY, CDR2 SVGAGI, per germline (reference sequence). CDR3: CASSRVGETQYF. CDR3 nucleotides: TGTGCCAGCAGTCGGGTCGGGGAGACCCAGTACTTC.

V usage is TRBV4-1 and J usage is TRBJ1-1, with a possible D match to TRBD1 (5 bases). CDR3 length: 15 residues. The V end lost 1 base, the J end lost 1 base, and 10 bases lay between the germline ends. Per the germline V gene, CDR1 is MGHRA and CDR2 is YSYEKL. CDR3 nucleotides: TGCGCCAGCAGCCAAGCGCTCGGGGGGAACACTGAAGCTTTCTTT. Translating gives CASSQALGGNTEAFF.

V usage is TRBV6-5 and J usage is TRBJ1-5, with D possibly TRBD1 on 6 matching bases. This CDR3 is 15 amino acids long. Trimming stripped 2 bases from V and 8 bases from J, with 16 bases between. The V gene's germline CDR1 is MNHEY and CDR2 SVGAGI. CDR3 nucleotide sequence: TGTGCCAGCAGTTACGGGGGGGCCGTCGGGGAGCCCCAGCATTTT. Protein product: CASSYGGAVGEPQHF.

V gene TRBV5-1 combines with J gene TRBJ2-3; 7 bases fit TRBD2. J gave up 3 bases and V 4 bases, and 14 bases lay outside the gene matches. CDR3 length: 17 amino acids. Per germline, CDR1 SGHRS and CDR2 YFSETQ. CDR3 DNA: TGCGCCAGCAGCGCCAACCCGACTAGCTTTGATACAGATACGCAGTATTTT. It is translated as CASSANPTSFDTDTQYF.

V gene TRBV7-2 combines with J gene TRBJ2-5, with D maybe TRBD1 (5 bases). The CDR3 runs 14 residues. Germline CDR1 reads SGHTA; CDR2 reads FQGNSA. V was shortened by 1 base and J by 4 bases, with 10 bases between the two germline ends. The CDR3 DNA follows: TGTGCCAGCAGCTTAGATCAGGGTTTAGAGACCCAGTACTTC. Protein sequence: CASSLDQGLETQYF.